This T cell receptor beta chain stems from a study of Ad26.COV2.S vaccination and SARS-CoV-2 variants. As to treatment: 15 to 20 received Ad26.COV2.S at low or high dose, single or two shots; 5 received placebo; per-sample allocation not given. Samples analyzed were those drawn on day 63 after the first vaccine or placebo injection. After removal of 1 base from V and 8 bases from J, the junction contained 10 bases not matched to a gene. CDR1 and CDR2 from the germline V gene are SGHNT and YYREEE (reference sequence). CDR3 length: 16 residues. Measured with immunoSEQ multiplex PCR; TCRdb has only the in-frame clones, and not every one. Here the sample spans some 300,000 clones, about 86% being singletons.

The gene calls are TRBV5-4 and TRBJ2-2; 8 bases agree with TRBD1. The sequencing used peripheral blood, collected in a trial of Ad26.COV2.S vaccine versus placebo. The receptor was derived from a person between 18 and 59 years old who received the Ad26.COV2.S COVID-19 vaccine or a placebo. The CDR3 nucleotides read TGTGCCAGCAGCTTGCTAGGCGCAGGGGGCTTGGGGGAGCTGTTTTTT. Its protein product is CASSLLGAGGLGELFF.